The T cell receptor (beta chain) described here comes from a study of T cell changes during pregnancy in multiple sclerosis. This CDR3 comprises 15 residues. The ends lost 6 bases at V and 7 bases at J; junction bases unmatched: 7. Germline V lookup: CDR1 MDHEN, CDR2 SYDVKM. The assay was immunoSEQ multiplex PCR, and TCRdb's table has in-frame clones only and misses some. The sample contains tens of thousands of clones, around 92% of which appear only once. The clonotype was recovered from a female donor in good health, enrolled as a control in a pregnancy study. The chain employs TRBV28 and TRBJ1-6; 9 nucleotides agree with TRBD1. Sample: peripheral blood, taken in the third trimester of pregnancy. The CDR3 reads CASRAQGAGNSPLHF. In DNA, the CDR3 is TGTGCCAGCAGAGCACAGGGGGCAGGAAATTCACCCCTCCACTTT.